The rows below give T cell receptor beta chains drawn from one sample of a study of blood T cell repertoires in COVID-19. The method was immunoSEQ multiplex PCR; TCRdb's version includes in-frame clones alone and lacks a portion of them. The table includes approximately 110,000 clones, 71% detected once. The sample consisted of peripheral blood. These receptors were collected from a human donor with acute or convalescent COVID-19. The donor label of this sample is uncertain. Both conserved end residues are part of each CDR3. The D gene is left open where the match is weak. Expanded clones are given a class, and other clones once, few, many or no size at all.

clone_size	j_call	d_call	v_call	cdr3_aa	cdr3_nt
.	TRBJ1-4	TRBD1	TRBV28	CASNEQGVEKLFF	TGTGCCAGCAACGAACAGGGGGTCGAAAAACTGTTTTTT
.	TRBJ1-2	TRBD1	TRBV7-8	CASSLDLDRRLKPPNYGYTF	TGTGCCAGCAGCTTAGACCTGGACAGGCGTTTAAAACCCCCAAACTATGGCTACACCTTC
.	TRBJ1-1	.	TRBV19	CASSMSVFLDEAFF	TGTGCCAGTAGTATGTCCGTGTTTTTAGATGAAGCTTTCTTT
few	TRBJ2-3	TRBD1	TRBV5-6	CASSKDRATDTQYF	TGTGCCAGCAGCAAGGACAGGGCAACAGATACGCAGTATTTT
.	TRBJ2-3	.	TRBV30	CAWSVAAGSTDTQYF	TGTGCCTGGAGTGTAGCTGCGGGGAGCACAGATACGCAGTATTTT
.	TRBJ1-6	TRBD1	TRBV27	CASTVGQGYSPLHF	TGTGCCAGCACCGTGGGACAGGGGTATTCACCCCTCCACTTT
.	TRBJ1-6	.	TRBV7-2	CASSLGGGTNSPLHF	TGTGCCAGCAGCTTAGGGGGGGGTACGAATTCACCCCTCCACTTT
.	TRBJ1-2	.	TRBV6-5	CASDLKQGDYGYTF	TGTGCCAGTGACCTGAAGCAGGGTGACTATGGCTACACCTTC
.	TRBJ1-3	.	TRBV5-1	CASRLGHSGGNTIYF	TGCGCCAGCAGGTTGGGACATTCAGGAGGAAACACCATATATTTT
few	TRBJ2-1	.	TRBV24-1	CATSDPRYQQGGRIDNEQFF	TGTGCCACCAGTGACCCTAGATATCAACAGGGCGGAAGGATCGACAATGAGCAGTTCTTC
.	TRBJ1-6	TRBD1	TRBV28	CASSQLAGGSPLHF	TGTGCCAGCTCACAACTCGCAGGGGGCTCACCCCTCCACTTT
once	TRBJ2-3	.	TRBV28	CASSLLLSADTQYF	TGTGCCAGCAGTTTATTGCTTAGCGCAGATACGCAGTATTTT
few	TRBJ2-2	.	TRBV5-4	CASLRDSTNTGELFF	TGTGCCAGCCTACGGGACTCGACGAACACCGGGGAGCTGTTTTTT
.	TRBJ1-1	TRBD1	TRBV19	CASRTGGRTEAFF	TGTGCCAGTAGGACAGGGGGCCGAACTGAAGCTTTCTTT
.	TRBJ2-7	.	TRBV24-1	CATSDLDRMVGQYF	TGTGCCACCAGTGATTTGGACAGGATGGTCGGGCAGTACTTC
once	TRBJ1-5	.	TRBV19	CASNTGSHQPQHF	TGTGCCAGCAATACAGGGTCGCATCAGCCCCAGCATTTT
.	TRBJ2-3	.	TRBV30	CAGAGATDTQYF	TGTGCCGGGGCAGGGGCCACAGATACGCAGTATTTT
.	TRBJ2-3	TRBD2	TRBV2	CASRRDPGGDTQYF	TGTGCCAGCAGACGGGACCCGGGGGGGGATACGCAGTATTTT
.	TRBJ1-6	.	TRBV27	CASSPSDLYRPLHF	TGTGCCAGCAGTCCGTCAGATCTCTACAGGCCCCTCCACTTT
.	TRBJ2-7	TRBD2	TRBV5-1	CASSVSGDSYEQYF	TGCGCCAGCAGCGTCAGCGGGGACTCCTACGAGCAGTACTTC
.	TRBJ2-3	.	TRBV28	CASSLSSTDTQYF	TGTGCCAGCAGTTTATCTAGCACAGATACGCAGTATTTT
.	TRBJ2-2	.	TRBV12-3/TRBV12-4	CASSSTGELFF	TGTGCCAGCAGCTCTACCGGGGAGCTGTTTTTT
.	TRBJ1-2	TRBD1	TRBV5-8	CASSNPGQFTNGYTF	TGTGCCAGCAGCAACCCGGGACAGTTCACAAATGGCTACACCTTC
few	TRBJ1-6	.	TRBV2	CASSATGTTGSPLHF	TGTGCCAGCAGTGCGACCGGGACAACCGGTTCACCCCTCCACTTT
.	TRBJ1-1	.	TRBV6-5	CASSYGRRMNTEAFF	TGTGCCAGCAGTTACGGTCGGCGGATGAACACTGAAGCTTTCTTT
many	TRBJ1-1	.	TRBV11-2	CASSLVRVRDTEAFF	TGTGCCAGCAGCTTAGTAAGGGTGAGGGACACTGAAGCTTTCTTT
.	TRBJ1-5	.	TRBV27	CASRLTWTVSNQPQHF	TGTGCCAGCAGACTCACGTGGACAGTTAGCAATCAGCCCCAGCATTTT
.	TRBJ2-7	.	TRBV6-5	CASSYSRRGEQYF	TGTGCCAGCAGTTACTCGAGGAGGGGCGAGCAGTACTTC
.	TRBJ1-4	TRBD1	TRBV2	CASKRTQGARGWEKLFF	TGTGCCAGCAAACGTACACAGGGGGCGCGCGGATGGGAAAAACTGTTTTTT
.	TRBJ1-2	.	TRBV21-1	CASSPRSSGSAGDYGYTF	TGTGCCAGCAGCCCCCGATCCTCGGGGAGCGCAGGAGATTATGGCTACACCTTC
.	TRBJ1-6	.	TRBV15	CASGSSYNSPLHF	TGTGCCTCCGGTAGCTCCTATAATTCACCCCTCCACTTT
.	TRBJ2-1	TRBD1	TRBV24-1	CATSDFGTGDNEQFF	TGTGCCACCAGTGATTTTGGGACAGGGGACAATGAGCAGTTCTTC
.	TRBJ2-3	TRBD2	TRBV3-1/TRBV3-2	CASSERGGPTDTQYF	TGTGCCAGCAGCGAGCGGGGGGGCCCAACAGATACGCAGTATTTT
.	TRBJ2-3	.	TRBV6-5	CASSPTGTVTDTQYF	TGTGCCAGCAGTCCGACTGGGACTGTTACAGATACGCAGTATTTT
.	TRBJ2-5	.	TRBV28	CASSFLGLRGETQYF	TGTGCCAGCAGTTTTTTGGGGCTTCGGGGGGAGACCCAGTACTTC
.	TRBJ2-5	.	TRBV5-1	CASSSEGGRWQETQYF	TGCGCCAGCAGCTCTGAGGGGGGGCGTTGGCAAGAGACCCAGTACTTC
.	TRBJ1-1	.	TRBV5-1	CASSSSGTPGTEAFF	TGCGCCAGCAGCTCATCCGGGACACCGGGGACTGAAGCTTTCTTT
.	TRBJ2-2	TRBD1	TRBV6-6	CASSYSHRGSAGELFF	TGTGCCAGCAGTTACTCGCACAGGGGCTCAGCCGGGGAGCTGTTTTTT
.	TRBJ2-3	TRBD2	TRBV5-1	CASTPAAGGRTDTQYF	TGCGCCAGCACCCCGGCGGCGGGGGGTCGCACAGATACGCAGTATTTT
once	TRBJ2-1	.	TRBV24-1	CATSDFRQDNEQFF	TGTGCCACCAGTGATTTTAGACAAGACAATGAGCAGTTCTTC
.	TRBJ1-5	.	TRBV11-2	CASSLDLGGGHQPQHF	TGTGCCAGCAGCTTAGATTTGGGAGGGGGTCATCAGCCCCAGCATTTT